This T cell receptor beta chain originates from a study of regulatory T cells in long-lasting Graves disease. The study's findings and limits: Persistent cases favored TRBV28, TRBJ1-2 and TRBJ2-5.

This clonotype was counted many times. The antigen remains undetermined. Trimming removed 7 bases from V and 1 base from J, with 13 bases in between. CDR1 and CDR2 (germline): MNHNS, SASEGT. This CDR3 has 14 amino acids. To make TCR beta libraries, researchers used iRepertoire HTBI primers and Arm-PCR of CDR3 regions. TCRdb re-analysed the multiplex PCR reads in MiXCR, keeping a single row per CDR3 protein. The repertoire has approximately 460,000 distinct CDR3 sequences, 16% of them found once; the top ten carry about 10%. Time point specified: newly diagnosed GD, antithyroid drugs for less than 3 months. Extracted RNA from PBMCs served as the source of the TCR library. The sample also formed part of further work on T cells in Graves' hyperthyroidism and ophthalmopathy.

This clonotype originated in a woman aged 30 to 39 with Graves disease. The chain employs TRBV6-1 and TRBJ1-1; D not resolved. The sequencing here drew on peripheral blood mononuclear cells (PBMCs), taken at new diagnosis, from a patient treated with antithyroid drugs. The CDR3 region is CASKFQSSNTEAFF. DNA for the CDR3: TGTGCCAGCAAATTTCAGAGCTCGAACACTGAAGCTTTCTTT.